These 4 T cell receptor beta chains were all obtained from the same sample, sequenced in a study of T cell responses to AZD1222 COVID-19 vaccine. Profiled with immunoSEQ multiplex PCR; TCRdb holds only in-frame clones, not every one. Seen here are about 130,000 clones, roughly 91% observed once, and the top ten hold about 2.7%. The sequencing used peripheral blood, collected on day 0 of AZD1222 vaccination. The receptors here all came from an adult in good health.

The rearrangement joins TRBV29-1 to TRBJ2-7; 7 bases fit TRBD1. The V gene end was trimmed by 5 bases and the J gene end by 4 bases; junction bases not matched to a gene: 8. CDR1 and CDR2 from the germline V gene are SQVTM and ANQGSEA. This CDR3 is 13 amino acids long. CDR3 sequence: CSVHRGFPYEQYF. CDR3 bases: TGCAGCGTTCACAGGGGCTTCCCATACGAGCAGTACTTC.

The chain recombines TRBV7-8 with TRBJ2-7, with 8 bases that match TRBD1. The CDR3 is made up of 16 amino acids. V was clipped by 0 bases and J by 5 bases; unmatched bases: 9. Germline CDR1 SGHVS, CDR2 FQNEAQ. The CDR3: CASSLASAGGKNEQYF. CDR3 nucleotide sequence: TGTGCCAGCAGCTTAGCATCGGCAGGGGGCAAGAACGAGCAGTACTTC.

This clone appeared a single time. The chain couples TRBV28 to TRBJ1-1; no definite D call. The germline V gene has CDR1 MDHEN and CDR2 SYDVKM. The CDR3 contains 15 residues. The V and J ends lost 2 bases and 1 base respectively, with 11 bases between them. The CDR3 bases are TGTGCCAGCAGTTTAATATCCCCGGCGAACACTGAAGCTTTCTTT. This encodes CASSLISPANTEAFF.

The rearrangement joins TRBV10-1 to TRBJ2-1; 9 bases are a match to TRBD2. The germline V gene encodes CDR1 WNHNN and CDR2 SYGVQD (reference sequence). This CDR3 is built from 17 residues. The trim removed 3 bases at V and 8 bases at J, leaving 14 bases unmatched. DNA for the CDR3: TGCGCCAGCAGTGAATGGGCTAGCGGGAACCCCGGGCATGAGCAGTTCTTC. As protein: CASSEWASGNPGHEQFF.